The 14 T cell receptor beta chains in this list originate from one sample, sequenced in a study of T-cell memory formation after mild COVID-19. One entry per CDR3 protein results from TCRdb running MiXCR on the 5' RACE reads. The sample yields more than 450,000 distinct CDR3 sequences, 15% to 20% seen once. Sequencing used PBMCs or a T cell subset sorted from them (not recorded which). These receptors came from an adult woman who had mild COVID-19 (a few samples of this study predate the infection). Cell type and time point are not known.

For this clonotype: The conserved final phenylalanine or tryptophan is absent from the CDR3, which likely points to a read error. The genes are TRBV5-1 and TRBJ2-3; possibly TRBD1 for D (6 bases). Trimming took 0 bases from V and 6 from J, leaving 8 bases between them. Germline CDR1 reads SGHRS; CDR2 reads YFSETQ. The CDR3 is 13 amino acids. CDR3 protein: CASSLDRADTQYS. Written as DNA, the CDR3 is TGCGCCAGCAGCTTGGACAGGGCGGATACGCAGTATTCT.

The chain is built from TRBV6-1 and TRBJ1-1, with D possibly being TRBD1 (6 bases). The germline gives CDR1 MNHNS, CDR2 SASEGT. The CDR3 has 17 amino acids. Trimming pared 2 bases from V and 3 bases from J, leaving 19 bases between. Written as DNA, the CDR3 is TGTGCCAGCAGTGAAAGCGGGGGGCTCAGGGTGGACACTGAAGCTTTCTTT. Translation gives CASSESGGLRVDTEAFF.

This clonotype occurred a few times. The rearrangement joins TRBV2 to TRBJ2-7; 7 nucleotides agree with TRBD1. V was clipped by 9 bases and J by 5 bases; unmatched bases: 10. This CDR3 region has 13 residues. Germline CDR1 SNHLY, CDR2 FYNNEI. For the CDR3, the DNA is TGTGCCAGTAAACAGGGGCCGGACCACGAGCAGTACTTC. Amino acid sequence: CASKQGPDHEQYF.

This sequence joins TRBV29-1 and TRBJ2-3; 11 bases match TRBD2. J gave up 1 base and V 4 bases, and 7 bases lay outside the gene matches. Germline-derived CDR1 and CDR2 are SQVTM and ANQGSEA. The CDR3 totals 16 residues. The CDR3: CSVVGLADGRTDTQYF. The DNA of the CDR3 is TGCAGCGTTGTGGGACTAGCGGACGGCCGCACAGATACGCAGTATTTT.

This clonotype turned up a few times. The CDR3 loop is CASSLGQGEFGYTF. The CDR3 nucleotides are TGTGCCAGCAGCTTGGGACAGGGTGAATTTGGCTACACCTTC. The chain employs TRBV5-5 and TRBJ1-2; 7 bases align to TRBD1. The V gene's germline CDR1 is SGHKS and CDR2 YYEKEE (reference sequence). After removal of 0 bases from V and 7 bases from J, the junction contained 6 bases not matched to a gene. The CDR3 length is 14 residues.

The chain is built from TRBV10-3 and TRBJ2-3, with 10 nucleotides matching TRBD2. V dropped 7 bases and J dropped 3; count of bases not matched to a gene: 4. The CDR3 runs 14 residues. Germline CDR1 reads ENHRY; CDR2 reads SYGVKD. CDR3 sequence reads: CAIKSSGGTDTQYF. DNA of the CDR3: TGTGCCATCAAGTCTAGCGGGGGAACAGATACGCAGTATTTT.

The rearrangement joins TRBV12-3 or TRBV12-4 to TRBJ2-4; D perhaps matches TRBD2 (6 bases). Trimming pared 6 bases from V and 0 bases from J, leaving 18 bases between. The CDR3 sequence is 17 residues long. The CDR3: CASSQLPGLKAKNIQYF. The CDR3 region has the DNA TGTGCCAGCAGCCAACTCCCGGGACTCAAAGCCAAAAACATTCAGTACTTC.

This clonotype was seen repeatedly, ten times or more. The CDR3 is CASSGTENTEAFF. CDR3 DNA: TGTGCCAGCAGTGGGACAGAGAACACTGAAGCTTTCTTT. The rearrangement links TRBV6-4 to TRBJ1-1; possibly TRBD1 for D (6 bases). The CDR3 has 13 residues. Germline CDR1 and CDR2: MRHNA and SNTAGT. V shed 4 bases and J shed 1 base, with 7 bases lying between them.

The rearrangement links TRBV7-9 to TRBJ2-1; the match to TRBD2 covers 9 bases. Per germline, CDR1 SEHNR and CDR2 FQNEAQ (reference sequence). V shed 5 bases and J 8 bases; nucleotides not matched to a gene: 16. This CDR3 region has 17 residues. CDR3 bases: TGTGCCAGCAGCCCTCCGCAGGGGGGCGGGGGGGCCCATGAGCAGTTCTTC. It codes for CASSPPQGGGGAHEQFF.

The V gene is TRBV9, the J gene TRBJ2-5; tentative D call: TRBD2 (6 bases). Germline V CDR1 and CDR2: SGDLS, YYNGEE. This CDR3 has 15 residues. Deletions cut 0 bases from V and 4 bases from J, with 13 bases between. The CDR3 DNA sequence: TGTGCCAGCAGCGTAGCGCCTAGCGCGGGAGAGACCCAGTACTTC. As protein: CASSVAPSAGETQYF.

This clonotype has at least ten counts. J is TRBJ2-7 and V is TRBV7-9; D is possibly TRBD1 (6 bases). This CDR3 region has 18 residues. V was trimmed by 3 bases and J by 1 base, leaving 22 bases between them. The germline CDR1 and CDR2 sequences are SEHNR and FQNEAQ (reference sequence). DNA of the CDR3: TGTGCCAGCAGCTTCGAGGAGTCGTGGGCAGGGGCGTCCTACGAGCAGTACTTC. It yields the protein CASSFEESWAGASYEQYF.

The chain links TRBV10-3 to TRBJ1-2; D is unclear. V was pared by 2 bases and J by 6 bases, with 10 bases between. Germline V gene data show CDR1 as ENHRY and CDR2 as SYGVKD. The CDR3 has 13 amino acids. CDR3 in amino acids: CAISEPYQNGYTF. DNA of the CDR3: TGTGCCATCAGTGAGCCTTACCAGAATGGCTACACCTTC.

The V and J genes are TRBV12-3 or TRBV12-4 and TRBJ2-1; maybe TRBD2 (6 bases). The V gene lost 5 bases and the J gene lost 9 bases, with 14 bases spanning the gap. The CDR3 spans 13 residues. This chain's CDR3 is CASSPTSTSEQFF. The CDR3 bases are TGTGCCAGCAGTCCGACTAGTACTAGTGAGCAGTTCTTC.

This chain links TRBV6-2 or TRBV6-3 with TRBJ1-5; 7 bases match TRBD1. The germline CDR1 and CDR2 sequences are MNHEY and SVGEGT. V was clipped by 6 bases and J by 15 bases; unmatched bases: 11. The CDR3 runs 12 residues. The CDR3 nucleotides are TGTGCCAGCAGCCGTAACAACAGGGGATGGCATTTT. Amino acids: CASSRNNRGWHF.